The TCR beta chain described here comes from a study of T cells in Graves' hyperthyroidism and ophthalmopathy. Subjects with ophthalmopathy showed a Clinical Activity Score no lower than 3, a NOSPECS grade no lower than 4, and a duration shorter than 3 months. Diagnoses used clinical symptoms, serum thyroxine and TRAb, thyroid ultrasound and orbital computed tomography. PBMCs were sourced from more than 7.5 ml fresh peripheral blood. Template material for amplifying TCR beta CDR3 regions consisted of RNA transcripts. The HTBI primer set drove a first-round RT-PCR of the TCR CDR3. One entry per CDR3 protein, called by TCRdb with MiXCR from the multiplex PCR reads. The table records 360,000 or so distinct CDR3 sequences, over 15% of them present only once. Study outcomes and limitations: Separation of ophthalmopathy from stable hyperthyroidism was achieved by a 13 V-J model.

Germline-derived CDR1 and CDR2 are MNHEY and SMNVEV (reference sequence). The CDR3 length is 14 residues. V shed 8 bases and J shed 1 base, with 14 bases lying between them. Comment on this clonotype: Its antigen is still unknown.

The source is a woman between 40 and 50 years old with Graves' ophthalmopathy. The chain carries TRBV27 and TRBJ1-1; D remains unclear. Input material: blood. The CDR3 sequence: CASYSRPKNTEAFF. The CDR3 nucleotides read TGTGCCAGCTACTCCCGCCCCAAGAACACTGAAGCTTTCTTT.